The source of this TCR beta chain is a study of T-cell memory formation after mild COVID-19. Across the study: The two donors had largely donor-specific TCR clusters.

The CDR3 length is 17 residues. The trim removed 4 bases at V and 0 bases at J, leaving 8 bases unmatched. TCRdb processed the 5' RACE reads anew with MiXCR; each CDR3 protein has one entry. Altogether about 560,000 distinct CDR3 sequences are present, roughly a fifth being singletons, with the ten largest covering 7.5% to 9.5%. The sample taken for sequencing was PBMCs or a T cell subset sorted from them (not recorded which). The chain is built from TRBV12-3 or TRBV12-4 and TRBJ2-1; the match to TRBD2 covers 8 bases. The clonotype comes from an adult woman who had mild COVID-19 (a few samples of this study predate the infection). Cell type and time point are not known. Here the CDR3 DNA reads TGTGCCAGCAGTTCGACTGCCGGGACTAGCTCCTACAATGAGCAGTTCTTC. Protein sequence: CASSSTAGTSSYNEQFF.